This is a list of T cell receptor beta chains from one sample in a study of technical replicates of blood from a handful of donors. Sequencing used immunoSEQ multiplex PCR; TCRdb keeps in-frame clones, though not all of them. The sample has some 70,000 clones; roughly 90% are singletons. The sequencing input was T cells isolated from PBMCs. Receptors originate from a human donor in good health. The CDR3 runs from the conserved cysteine through the conserved F or W. The order of the fields is clone size, V gene, J gene, D gene, CDR3 protein, CDR3 DNA. The D gene is left open where the match is weak. Rows may omit the clone size; those that give it use once, few, many or a size class.

clone size: .; V gene: TRBV30; J gene: TRBJ1-5; D gene: .; CDR3 protein: CAWSVSGEYSNQPQHF; CDR3 DNA: TGTGCCTGGAGTGTTAGTGGGGAGTATAGCAATCAGCCCCAGCATTTT
clone size: .; V gene: TRBV25-1; J gene: TRBJ2-7; D gene: .; CDR3 protein: CASSEYLETVDEQYF; CDR3 DNA: TGTGCCAGCAGTGAATATTTAGAGACAGTCGACGAGCAGTACTTC
clone size: .; V gene: TRBV2; J gene: TRBJ2-2; D gene: .; CDR3 protein: CASSVLAPNTGELFF; CDR3 DNA: TGTGCCAGCAGTGTTCTAGCGCCCAACACCGGGGAGCTGTTTTTT
clone size: .; V gene: TRBV7-9; J gene: TRBJ2-7; D gene: .; CDR3 protein: CASSLRQSHEQYF; CDR3 DNA: TGTGCCAGCAGCTTACGACAGAGTCACGAGCAGTACTTC
clone size: .; V gene: TRBV5-1; J gene: TRBJ2-3; D gene: .; CDR3 protein: CASSSGGRDTQYF; CDR3 DNA: TGCGCCAGCAGCAGTGGAGGGCGAGATACGCAGTATTTT
clone size: .; V gene: TRBV30; J gene: TRBJ2-7; D gene: TRBD2; CDR3 protein: CAWMRTSGSLLRLSYEQYF; CDR3 DNA: TGTGCCTGGATGAGGACTAGCGGGAGTTTACTGCGGCTTTCCTACGAGCAGTACTTC
clone size: few; V gene: TRBV11-2; J gene: TRBJ2-3; D gene: .; CDR3 protein: CASSLVGGLGLDTQYF; CDR3 DNA: TGTGCCAGCAGCTTAGTAGGGGGATTAGGGCTCGATACGCAGTATTTT
clone size: .; V gene: TRBV7-6; J gene: TRBJ2-1; D gene: TRBD1; CDR3 protein: CASSLTGASSYNEQFF; CDR3 DNA: TGTGCCAGCAGCTTAACAGGGGCTTCCTCCTACAATGAGCAGTTCTTC
clone size: .; V gene: TRBV5-6; J gene: TRBJ2-4; D gene: .; CDR3 protein: CASSLVAALAKNIQYF; CDR3 DNA: TGTGCCAGCAGCTTGGTAGCGGCTCTAGCCAAAAACATTCAGTACTTC
clone size: .; V gene: TRBV5-4; J gene: TRBJ1-5; D gene: .; CDR3 protein: CASSLVRTEDSNQPQHF; CDR3 DNA: TGTGCCAGCAGCTTGGTTAGGACGGAGGATAGCAATCAGCCCCAGCATTTT
clone size: .; V gene: TRBV4-3; J gene: TRBJ1-1; D gene: .; CDR3 protein: CASSQVQGGVTEAFF; CDR3 DNA: TGCGCCAGCAGCCAAGTCCAGGGTGGCGTCACTGAAGCTTTCTTT
clone size: .; V gene: TRBV5-6; J gene: TRBJ2-3; D gene: .; CDR3 protein: CASSSQRPADTQYF; CDR3 DNA: TGTGCCAGCAGCTCTCAGCGCCCTGCAGATACGCAGTATTTT
clone size: .; V gene: TRBV28; J gene: TRBJ1-3; D gene: TRBD1; CDR3 protein: CASSSFGTGVRNTIYF; CDR3 DNA: TGTGCCAGCAGTTCTTTTGGGACAGGGGTGCGAAACACCATATATTTT
clone size: .; V gene: TRBV2; J gene: TRBJ2-1; D gene: .; CDR3 protein: CASSEVGQKNNEQFF; CDR3 DNA: TGTGCCAGCAGTGAAGTTGGACAGAAAAACAATGAGCAGTTCTTC
clone size: .; V gene: TRBV19; J gene: TRBJ2-1; D gene: TRBD2; CDR3 protein: CASSIQGLASSYNEQFF; CDR3 DNA: TGTGCCAGTAGTATACAGGGACTAGCGAGCTCCTACAATGAGCAGTTCTTC
clone size: few; V gene: TRBV2; J gene: TRBJ1-1; D gene: .; CDR3 protein: CASSSWRRESTEAFF; CDR3 DNA: TGTGCCAGCAGCTCCTGGAGGAGGGAGTCCACTGAAGCTTTCTTT
clone size: .; V gene: TRBV2; J gene: TRBJ2-2; D gene: TRBD2; CDR3 protein: CASSARLAGTGELFF; CDR3 DNA: TGTGCCAGCAGTGCTCGGCTAGCGGGCACCGGGGAGCTGTTTTTT
clone size: once; V gene: TRBV4-3; J gene: TRBJ1-5; D gene: .; CDR3 protein: CASSQVDRSQPQHF; CDR3 DNA: TGCGCCAGCAGCCAAGTAGACAGGAGTCAGCCCCAGCATTTT
clone size: .; V gene: TRBV27; J gene: TRBJ1-2; D gene: TRBD1; CDR3 protein: CASSRDSKLLLYGYTF; CDR3 DNA: TGTGCCAGCAGCCGGGACAGCAAATTGCTCCTCTATGGCTACACCTTC
clone size: .; V gene: TRBV5-6; J gene: TRBJ2-1; D gene: .; CDR3 protein: CASRGGVGSYNEQFF; CDR3 DNA: TGTGCCAGCAGAGGGGGGGTGGGGTCCTACAATGAGCAGTTCTTC
clone size: .; V gene: TRBV5-6; J gene: TRBJ1-2; D gene: .; CDR3 protein: CASSPDRREGYTF; CDR3 DNA: TGTGCCAGCAGCCCAGACAGAAGGGAAGGCTACACCTTC
clone size: once; V gene: TRBV9; J gene: TRBJ2-2; D gene: .; CDR3 protein: CASSVAGGMYTGELFF; CDR3 DNA: TGTGCCAGCAGCGTAGCGGGCGGGATGTACACCGGGGAGCTGTTTTTT
clone size: .; V gene: TRBV27; J gene: TRBJ2-3; D gene: TRBD2; CDR3 protein: CASSLGGRDTDTQYF; CDR3 DNA: TGTGCCAGCAGTTTGGGCGGGAGGGACACAGATACGCAGTATTTT
clone size: .; V gene: TRBV28; J gene: TRBJ2-3; D gene: .; CDR3 protein: CASSLKSPDTQYF; CDR3 DNA: TGTGCCAGCAGTTTGAAGAGTCCAGATACGCAGTATTTT
clone size: .; V gene: TRBV6-6; J gene: TRBJ2-7; D gene: .; CDR3 protein: CASSSSGTGNSYEQYF; CDR3 DNA: TGTGCCAGCAGTTCGTCCGGCACAGGGAATTCTTACGAGCAGTACTTC
clone size: .; V gene: TRBV5-8; J gene: TRBJ2-1; D gene: .; CDR3 protein: CASNVLGSSGNEQFF; CDR3 DNA: TGTGCCAGCAACGTACTCGGGAGTTCTGGCAATGAGCAGTTCTTC
clone size: .; V gene: TRBV7-3; J gene: TRBJ2-1; D gene: TRBD2; CDR3 protein: CASSLREGPNEQFF; CDR3 DNA: TGTGCCAGCAGCTTGCGGGAGGGCCCCAATGAGCAGTTCTTC
clone size: .; V gene: TRBV6-1; J gene: TRBJ2-7; D gene: TRBD1; CDR3 protein: CASSEAGTGSYEQYF; CDR3 DNA: TGTGCCAGCAGTGAAGCGGGGACAGGGTCCTACGAGCAGTACTTC
clone size: .; V gene: TRBV30; J gene: TRBJ1-4; D gene: TRBD1; CDR3 protein: CAWRVSGQGNEKLFF; CDR3 DNA: TGTGCCTGGAGAGTTTCGGGACAGGGGAACGAAAAACTGTTTTTT
clone size: .; V gene: TRBV4-1; J gene: TRBJ2-7; D gene: .; CDR3 protein: CASSQVPGPYEQYF; CDR3 DNA: TGCGCCAGCAGCCAAGTACCAGGCCCCTACGAGCAGTACTTC
clone size: .; V gene: TRBV4-3; J gene: TRBJ1-2; D gene: .; CDR3 protein: CASSASSVYGYTF; CDR3 DNA: TGCGCCAGCAGCGCGTCGTCGGTGTATGGCTACACCTTC
clone size: .; V gene: TRBV28; J gene: TRBJ1-2; D gene: .; CDR3 protein: CASSLSPVGGKGYTF; CDR3 DNA: TGTGCCAGCAGTTTATCACCGGTCGGGGGTAAGGGCTACACCTTC
clone size: .; V gene: TRBV13; J gene: TRBJ2-7; D gene: TRBD1; CDR3 protein: CASSPEGGTGGFEQYF; CDR3 DNA: TGTGCCAGCAGCCCTGAAGGCGGGACAGGGGGCTTCGAGCAGTACTTC
clone size: .; V gene: TRBV20-1; J gene: TRBJ2-5; D gene: .; CDR3 protein: CSATEETQYF; CDR3 DNA: TGCAGTGCTACCGAAGAGACCCAGTACTTC
clone size: once; V gene: TRBV7-6; J gene: TRBJ1-1; D gene: TRBD1; CDR3 protein: CASSSDRVYTEAFF; CDR3 DNA: TGTGCCAGCAGCTCGGACAGGGTATACACTGAAGCTTTCTTT
clone size: .; V gene: TRBV5-5; J gene: TRBJ1-2; D gene: .; CDR3 protein: CASSTDKTGLGYTF; CDR3 DNA: TGTGCCAGCAGCACAGACAAAACAGGGCTGGGCTACACCTTC
clone size: .; V gene: TRBV5-6; J gene: TRBJ2-1; D gene: TRBD2; CDR3 protein: CASSLVGASGSLFF; CDR3 DNA: TGTGCCAGCAGCTTGGTGGGGGCTAGCGGGAGTCTGTTCTTC
clone size: once; V gene: TRBV18; J gene: TRBJ2-7; D gene: TRBD2; CDR3 protein: CASSPPAGGREQYF; CDR3 DNA: TGTGCCAGCTCACCACCAGCGGGAGGGCGGGAGCAGTACTTC
clone size: .; V gene: TRBV10-3; J gene: TRBJ1-1; D gene: TRBD1; CDR3 protein: CAISDDSGQPYMNTEAFF; CDR3 DNA: TGTGCCATCAGTGACGATTCGGGACAGCCGTACATGAACACTGAAGCTTTCTTT
clone size: .; V gene: TRBV28; J gene: TRBJ2-7; D gene: .; CDR3 protein: CASSLGGSGYEQYF; CDR3 DNA: TGTGCCAGCAGTTTAGGGGGCTCCGGATACGAGCAGTACTTC
clone size: .; V gene: TRBV7-2; J gene: TRBJ1-2; D gene: TRBD1; CDR3 protein: CASSFQTGDFGYTF; CDR3 DNA: TGTGCCAGCAGCTTCCAGACAGGGGATTTTGGCTACACCTTC
clone size: .; V gene: TRBV5-4; J gene: TRBJ2-1; D gene: TRBD2; CDR3 protein: CASSSSGRTHNEQFF; CDR3 DNA: TGTGCCAGCAGTTCTAGCGGGAGAACACACAATGAGCAGTTCTTC
clone size: few; V gene: TRBV25-1; J gene: TRBJ1-1; D gene: .; CDR3 protein: CASSVTGLNTEAFF; CDR3 DNA: TGTGCCAGCAGTGTAACAGGGTTGAACACTGAAGCTTTCTTT
clone size: .; V gene: TRBV9; J gene: TRBJ2-7; D gene: TRBD2; CDR3 protein: CASSVASGRRYEQYF; CDR3 DNA: TGTGCCAGCAGCGTAGCTAGCGGGAGGAGGTACGAGCAGTACTTC
clone size: .; V gene: TRBV5-1; J gene: TRBJ1-2; D gene: TRBD1; CDR3 protein: CASSSDRGYGYTF; CDR3 DNA: TGCGCCAGCAGTTCAGACAGGGGCTATGGCTACACCTTC
clone size: .; V gene: TRBV7-3; J gene: TRBJ1-1; D gene: TRBD1; CDR3 protein: CASRGDRGKGEAFF; CDR3 DNA: TGTGCCAGCAGAGGTGACAGGGGTAAGGGTGAAGCTTTCTTT
clone size: once; V gene: TRBV5-8; J gene: TRBJ2-1; D gene: .; CDR3 protein: CASSLGLFGQGSYNEQFF; CDR3 DNA: TGTGCCAGCAGCTTGGGTCTGTTCGGCCAGGGTTCCTACAATGAGCAGTTCTTC
clone size: .; V gene: TRBV6-1; J gene: TRBJ2-2; D gene: .; CDR3 protein: CASSRRVPVGELFF; CDR3 DNA: TGTGCCAGCAGTCGACGGGTCCCCGTGGGGGAGCTGTTTTTT
clone size: .; V gene: TRBV4-1; J gene: TRBJ1-5; D gene: .; CDR3 protein: CASSQAGGNNQPQHF; CDR3 DNA: TGCGCCAGCAGCCAAGCCGGGGGTAACAATCAGCCCCAGCATTTT
clone size: .; V gene: TRBV30; J gene: TRBJ1-4; D gene: .; CDR3 protein: CALGGEKLFF; CDR3 DNA: TGTGCCTTGGGGGGGGAAAAACTGTTTTTT
clone size: .; V gene: TRBV11-2; J gene: TRBJ2-1; D gene: TRBD2; CDR3 protein: CATQLAGEYNEQFF; CDR3 DNA: TGTGCCACCCAACTAGCGGGAGAATACAATGAGCAGTTCTTC
clone size: .; V gene: TRBV7-2; J gene: TRBJ2-7; D gene: TRBD2; CDR3 protein: CASSLGLAGGPIVGHEQYF; CDR3 DNA: TGTGCCAGCAGCTTAGGACTAGCGGGAGGGCCGATCGTAGGCCACGAGCAGTACTTC
clone size: .; V gene: TRBV5-1; J gene: TRBJ1-1; D gene: .; CDR3 protein: CASSLVGGRANTEAFF; CDR3 DNA: TGCGCCAGCAGCTTGGTGGGGGGGCGCGCGAACACTGAAGCTTTCTTT
clone size: .; V gene: TRBV5-1; J gene: TRBJ2-7; D gene: TRBD1; CDR3 protein: CASSLATGNPYEQYF; CDR3 DNA: TGCGCCAGCAGCTTGGCGACAGGGAATCCGTACGAGCAGTACTTC